One sample yielded the 18 T cell receptor beta chains listed below, sequenced in a study of response to subunit inactivated influenza vaccine. MiXCR was run by TCRdb on the RT-PCR reads, yielding one entry per CDR3 protein. There are hundreds of thousands of distinct CDR3 sequences in the sample; 15% to 19% occur only once, and approximately 10% lies in the top ten. The sample in question was PBMCs from blood, obtained 11 to 12 days after vaccination. These receptors originate from a man aged 45-65 years who received an inactivated influenza vaccine.

The chain employs TRBV2 and TRBJ2-4, with D possibly matching TRBD2 (6 bases). The CDR3 is made up of 13 amino acids. Trimming shortened V by 8 bases and J by 5 bases, and 13 bases separated the two germline ends. Germline CDR1 and CDR2: SNHLY and FYNNEI. The CDR3 spells CASARTNENIQYF. The CDR3 DNA is TGTGCCAGCGCTAGGACTAACGAAAACATTCAGTACTTC.

This clonotype was counted only a few times. The chain carries TRBV12-3 or TRBV12-4 and TRBJ1-1, with D perhaps matching TRBD1 (5 bases). The CDR3 length is 15 residues. The V gene lost 8 bases and the J gene lost 0 bases, with 16 bases spanning the gap. The CDR3 bases are TGTGCCAGCCAATTGGGGGGGGGAATGAACACTGAAGCTTTCTTT. Its translation: CASQLGGGMNTEAFF.

Worth noting for this clonotype: This may stem from a read error, because a much larger clone lies one nucleotide away. CDR3 sequence reads: CCARDYSGGAPVDTQYF. In DNA, the CDR3 is TGCTGTGCTAGAGATTATAGCGGGGGGGCCCCGGTGGATACGCAGTATTTT. This sequence joins TRBV20-1 and TRBJ2-3, with 11 bases identical to TRBD2. Germline V gene sequence: CDR1 DFQATT, CDR2 SNEGSKA (reference sequence). This CDR3 comprises 17 residues.

The genes are TRBV14 and TRBJ2-2; D possibly corresponds to TRBD2 (6 bases). Germline V gene lookup returns CDR1 SGHDN and CDR2 FVKESK. Trimming removed 4 bases from V and 7 bases from J, with 16 bases in between. The CDR3 totals 15 residues. This CDR3 reads CASSRATAGIGELFF. For the CDR3, the DNA is TGTGCCAGCAGCCGCGCTACCGCGGGAATCGGGGAGCTGTTTTTT.

This clonotype was picked up a small number of times. This chain uses TRBV5-1 with TRBJ2-5, with D maybe TRBD1 (5 bases). The V gene's germline CDR1 is SGHRS and CDR2 YFSETQ. Trimming cost V 0 bases and J 4 bases, with 25 bases left between them. This CDR3 is 19 amino acids long. In DNA, the CDR3 is TGCGCCAGCAGCTTGGGACTGGAAACGACAGCCTGGAATCGAGAGACCCAGTACTTC. Encoded protein: CASSLGLETTAWNRETQYF.

This clonotype was counted only a few times. The gene calls are TRBV5-1 and TRBJ1-1, with unresolved D. V lost 6 bases and J 3 bases, leaving 12 bases between the germline ends. CDR3 size: 13 residues. CDR1 is SGHRS and CDR2 is YFSETQ in the germline V gene. The CDR3 bases are TGCGCCAGCACTACAGTTCCTTACACTGAAGCTTTCTTT. It translates to CASTTVPYTEAFF. Supplemented by reference TRBV5-1 and TRBJ1-1, the full variable domain reads KAGVTQTPRYLIKTRGQQVTLSCSPISGHRSVSWYQQTPGQGLQFLFEYFSETQRNKGNFPGRFSGRQFSNSRSEMNVSTLELGDSALYLCASTTVPYTEAFFGQGTRLTVV.

This clonotype was counted between two and nine times. The chain joins TRBV7-2 to TRBJ1-6; TRBD1 might be the D (5 bases). The V end lost 2 bases, the J end lost 10 bases, and 9 bases lay between the germline ends. Per the germline V gene, CDR1 is SGHTA and CDR2 is FQGNSA. This CDR3 is 13 amino acids long. CDR3 residues: CASSLLRDSPLHF. The CDR3 DNA follows: TGTGCCAGCAGCTTATTACGGGACTCACCCCTCCACTTT.

This sequence joins TRBV6-1 and TRBJ1-2, with D unresolved. Trimming pared 1 base from V and 4 bases from J, leaving 4 bases between. The CDR3 contains 12 residues. Looked up from germline, CDR1 is MNHNS and CDR2 is SASEGT. The CDR3 nucleotides are TGTGCCAGCAGTGAAGGGCCCTATGGCTACACCTTC. It is translated as CASSEGPYGYTF.

This rearrangement joins TRBV24-1 to TRBJ2-2; D remains unclear. This CDR3 spans 15 amino acids. The V end was cut by 5 bases, the J end by 6 bases, with 15 bases between. The V gene's germline CDR1 is KGHDR and CDR2 SFDVKD. The CDR3 region has the DNA TGTGCCACCAGTGCCCCAAGGAAGTTTCCCGGGGAGCTGTTTTTT. It specifies CATSAPRKFPGELFF.

The chain has TRBV5-1 and TRBJ2-3; D may be TRBD1 (6 bases). The ends were cut back, 0 bases at V and 4 bases at J, with 9 bases in the middle. This CDR3 is built from 14 residues. In germline, CDR1 is SGHRS, CDR2 YFSETQ. This CDR3 reads CASSLERGSDTQYF. The CDR3 DNA follows: TGCGCCAGCAGCTTGGAGAGGGGGTCAGATACGCAGTATTTT.

This clonotype showed up many times. The chain recombines TRBV12-3 or TRBV12-4 with TRBJ2-2; D not certain. Trimming shortened V by 0 bases and J by 4 bases, and 6 bases separated the two germline ends. The CDR3 totals 14 residues. The CDR3 bases are TGTGCCAGCAGTTTAGCTCTGGGCACCGGGGAGCTGTTTTTT. As protein: CASSLALGTGELFF.

In this sample, this clonotype turned up a few times. This chain connects TRBV6-1 to TRBJ2-1; possible D gene TRBD2, 6 bases. Germline values: CDR1 MNHNS, CDR2 SASEGT. Trimming pared 5 bases from V and 8 bases from J, leaving 19 bases between. This CDR3 comprises 15 residues. The CDR3 DNA reads TGTGCCAGCAGTAAAAGGGGTCGCGGGATCTATGAGCAGTTCTTC. It specifies CASSKRGRGIYEQFF.

The V and J genes are TRBV20-1 and TRBJ2-7; 9 nucleotides align to TRBD2. The CDR3 is 15 amino acids. Germline trimming cut 4 bases from V and 4 bases from J; bases unmatched to any gene: 11. CDR1 and CDR2 from the germline V gene are DFQATT and SNEGSKA (reference sequence). The CDR3 is CSAIHPGTSSYEQYF. The DNA of the CDR3 is TGCAGTGCTATCCACCCCGGGACTAGCTCGTACGAGCAGTACTTC.

In its sample, this clonotype was seen many times. The chain joins TRBV29-1 to TRBJ2-5; the D is unclear. Germline lookup yields CDR1 SQVTM and CDR2 ANQGSEA. V dropped 3 bases and J dropped 5 bases, with 13 bases sitting between them. This CDR3 spans 13 amino acids. CDR3 loop: CSVEGGFGETQYF. The CDR3 DNA reads TGCAGCGTTGAGGGCGGCTTCGGGGAGACCCAGTACTTC.

The chain uses TRBV27 and TRBJ2-1; 12 nucleotides line up with TRBD2. There are 17 residues in the CDR3. V lost 7 bases, J lost 8 bases, and 15 bases stayed unmatched. Germline V lookup: CDR1 MNHEY, CDR2 SMNVEV (reference sequence). The CDR3 DNA follows: TGTGCCAGCAAGGCGCGGGGACTAGCGGGCGCGAAGGATGAGCAGTTCTTC. This sequence encodes CASKARGLAGAKDEQFF.

The rearrangement links TRBV9 to TRBJ1-1; D possibly corresponds to TRBD1 (5 bases). The germline gives CDR1 SGDLS, CDR2 YYNGEE. The CDR3 has 14 amino acids. Deletions cut 3 bases from V and 0 bases from J, with 9 bases between. CDR3 DNA: TGTGCCAGCAGCGCGGGGACTTTGAACACTGAAGCTTTCTTT. Translation: CASSAGTLNTEAFF.

The genes are TRBV7-9 and TRBJ2-3; D not resolved. In germline, CDR1 is SEHNR, CDR2 FQNEAQ (reference sequence). This CDR3 is built from 15 residues. Deletions cut 1 base from V and 2 bases from J, with 10 bases between. The CDR3 DNA follows: TGTGCCAGCAGCTTAGGCCTGTTCCCCACAGATACGCAGTATTTT. Protein sequence: CASSLGLFPTDTQYF.

This clonotype showed up many times. V gene TRBV28 combines with J gene TRBJ2-7, with D possibly called TRBD1 or TRBD2 (6 bases each). V was clipped by 9 bases and J by 2 bases, with 11 bases between them. CDR3 size: 12 residues. Germline V lookup: CDR1 MDHEN, CDR2 SYDVKM. CDR3 residues: CASGGGAYEQYF. The CDR3, as DNA: TGTGCCAGTGGAGGGGGAGCCTACGAGCAGTACTTC.